This T cell receptor (beta chain) was retrieved from a study of somatic mutations in cytotoxic T cells in rheumatoid arthritis. Study-level background: Immediately following diagnosis and ahead of any treatment, patient blood (about 30 ml EDTA) was drawn. Selected populations of V beta antibody-stained T cells underwent flow sorting at nearly 100% purity; these encompassed V beta1+ cells subjected to TCRB sequencing.

Study-wide findings and caveats: A largest CD8+ clone above 20% of CD8+ cells occurred in about an eighth of the 65 patients.

In regard to this clone: The antigen is undetermined.

V lost 8 bases and J lost 8, with 16 bases in between. Germline loops: CDR1 SGHNT, CDR2 YYREEE (reference sequence). The CDR3 has 12 residues. Authors' processing steps: Matching published virus-specific TCRB sequences was rare for patient CD8+ clones that were larger than 1%. The table came from immunoSEQ multiplex PCR; TCRdb's copy has only in-frame clones and leaves some out. V, J and clone size were drawn from that table, and D and trimming were deduced from the DNA. The sample has about 23,000 clones, about 83% seen once. This chain uses TRBV5-4 with TRBJ1-2, with D tentatively TRBD1 (5 bases). Sequenced: CD8+ T cells sorted from blood. The sequence was obtained from an adult with rheumatoid arthritis. The CDR3 nucleotides read TGTGCCAGTGCTTGGGGGTTGAAGGGCTACACCTTC. It translates to CASAWGLKGYTF. Drawing the rest from reference TRBV5-4 and TRBJ1-2, the complete variable domain is ETGVTQSPTHLIKTRGQQVTLRCSSQSGHNTVSWYQQALGQGPQFIFQYYREEENGRGNFPPRFSGLQFPNYSSELNVNALELDDSALYLCASAWGLKGYTFGSGTRLTVV.